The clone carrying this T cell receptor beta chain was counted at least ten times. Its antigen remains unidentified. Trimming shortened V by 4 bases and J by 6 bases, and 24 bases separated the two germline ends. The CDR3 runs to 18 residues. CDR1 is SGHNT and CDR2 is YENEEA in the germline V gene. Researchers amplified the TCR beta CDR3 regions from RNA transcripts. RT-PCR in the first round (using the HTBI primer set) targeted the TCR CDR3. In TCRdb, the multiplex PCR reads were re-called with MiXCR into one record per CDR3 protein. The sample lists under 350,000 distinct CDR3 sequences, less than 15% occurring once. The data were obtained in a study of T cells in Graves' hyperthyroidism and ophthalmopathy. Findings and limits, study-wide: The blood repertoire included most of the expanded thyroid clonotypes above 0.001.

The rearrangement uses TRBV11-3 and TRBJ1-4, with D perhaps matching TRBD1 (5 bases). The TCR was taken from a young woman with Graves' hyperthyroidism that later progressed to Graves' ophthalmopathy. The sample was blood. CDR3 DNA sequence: TGTGCCAGCAGCTCCTACACGGGGGGTCCCCCTGGGGATGAAAAACTGTTTTTT. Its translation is CASSSYTGGPPGDEKLFF.